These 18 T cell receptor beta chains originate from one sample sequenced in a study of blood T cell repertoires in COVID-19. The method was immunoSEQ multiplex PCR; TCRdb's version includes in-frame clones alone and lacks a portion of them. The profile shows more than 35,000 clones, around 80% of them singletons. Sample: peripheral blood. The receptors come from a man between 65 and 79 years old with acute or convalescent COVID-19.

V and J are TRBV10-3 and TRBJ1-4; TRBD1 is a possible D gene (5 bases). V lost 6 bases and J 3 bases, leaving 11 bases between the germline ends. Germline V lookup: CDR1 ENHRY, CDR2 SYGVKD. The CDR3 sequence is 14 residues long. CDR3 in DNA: TGTGCCATCAGGGGGGACTTGTCTAATGAAAAACTGTTTTTT. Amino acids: CAIRGDLSNEKLFF.

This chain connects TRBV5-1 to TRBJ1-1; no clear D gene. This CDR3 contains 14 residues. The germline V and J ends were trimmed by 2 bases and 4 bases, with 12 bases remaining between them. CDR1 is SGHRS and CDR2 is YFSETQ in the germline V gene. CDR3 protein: CASSFELLVTEAFF. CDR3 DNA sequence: TGCGCCAGCAGCTTTGAGCTGTTGGTCACTGAAGCTTTCTTT.

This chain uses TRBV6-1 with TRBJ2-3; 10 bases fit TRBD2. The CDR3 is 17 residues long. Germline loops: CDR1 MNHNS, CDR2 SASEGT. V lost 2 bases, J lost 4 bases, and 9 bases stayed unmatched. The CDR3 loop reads CASSEYPSGRASDTQYF. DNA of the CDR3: TGTGCCAGCAGTGAATACCCGAGCGGGAGGGCTTCAGATACGCAGTATTTT.

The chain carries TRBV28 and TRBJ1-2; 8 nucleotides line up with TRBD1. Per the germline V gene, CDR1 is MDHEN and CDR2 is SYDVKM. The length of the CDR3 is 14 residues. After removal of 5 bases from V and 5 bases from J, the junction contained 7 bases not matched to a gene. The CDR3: CASSMTGDWYGYTF. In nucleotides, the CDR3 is TGTGCCAGCAGTATGACAGGGGATTGGTATGGCTACACCTTC.

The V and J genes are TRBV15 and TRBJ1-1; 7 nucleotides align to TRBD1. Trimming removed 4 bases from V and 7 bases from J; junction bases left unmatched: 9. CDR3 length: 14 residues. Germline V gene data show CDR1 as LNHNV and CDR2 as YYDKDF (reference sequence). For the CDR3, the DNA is TGTGCCACCAGCATAAACACAGGGGCTGGTGAAGCTTTCTTT. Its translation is CATSINTGAGEAFF. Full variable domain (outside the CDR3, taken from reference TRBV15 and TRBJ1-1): DAMVIQNPRYQVTQFGKPVTLSCSQTLNHNVMYWYQQKSSQAPKLLFHYYDKDFNNEADTPDNFQSRRPNTSFCFLDIRSPGLGDTAMYLCATSINTGAGEAFFGQGTRLTVV.

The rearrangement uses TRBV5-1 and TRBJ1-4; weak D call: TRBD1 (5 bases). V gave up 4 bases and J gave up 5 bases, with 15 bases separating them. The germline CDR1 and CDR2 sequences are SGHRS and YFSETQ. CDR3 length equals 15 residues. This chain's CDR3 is CASSPVGVGNEKLFF. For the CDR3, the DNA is TGCGCCAGCAGCCCCGTAGGGGTGGGGAATGAAAAACTGTTTTTT.

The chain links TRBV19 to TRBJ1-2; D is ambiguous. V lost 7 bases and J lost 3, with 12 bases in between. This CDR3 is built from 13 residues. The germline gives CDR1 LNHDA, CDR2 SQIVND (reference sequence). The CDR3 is CASKRNEDYGYTF. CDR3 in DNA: TGTGCCAGTAAGAGGAACGAGGACTATGGCTACACCTTC.

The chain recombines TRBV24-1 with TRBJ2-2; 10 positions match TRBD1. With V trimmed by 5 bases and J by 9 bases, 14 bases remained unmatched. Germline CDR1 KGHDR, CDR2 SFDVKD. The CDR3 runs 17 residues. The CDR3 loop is CATSGDRGPRDLRELFF. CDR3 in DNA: TGTGCCACCAGTGGGGACAGGGGTCCGCGGGATTTGAGGGAGCTGTTTTTT.

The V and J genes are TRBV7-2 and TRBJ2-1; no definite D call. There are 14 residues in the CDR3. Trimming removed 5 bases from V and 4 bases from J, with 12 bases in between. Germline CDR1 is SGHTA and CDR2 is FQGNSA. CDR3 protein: CASSAHGLYNEQFF. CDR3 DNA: TGTGCCAGCAGCGCCCATGGCTTATACAATGAGCAGTTCTTC.

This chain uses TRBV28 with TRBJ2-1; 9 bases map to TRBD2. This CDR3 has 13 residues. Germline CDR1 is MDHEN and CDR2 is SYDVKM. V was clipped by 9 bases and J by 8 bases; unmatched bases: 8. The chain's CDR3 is CASSLAGRDEQFF. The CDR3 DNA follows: TGTGCCAGTAGTCTAGCGGGGAGGGATGAGCAGTTCTTC.

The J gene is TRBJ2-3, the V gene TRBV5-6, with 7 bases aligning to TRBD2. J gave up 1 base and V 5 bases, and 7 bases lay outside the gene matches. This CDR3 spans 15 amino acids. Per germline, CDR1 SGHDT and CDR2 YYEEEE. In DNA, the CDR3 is TGTGCCAGCAGTCTCAGCGGGGAGGGCACAGATACGCAGTATTTT. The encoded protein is CASSLSGEGTDTQYF.

This chain's CDR3 is CASSLTSGGNTGELFF. The CDR3 DNA reads TGTGCCAGCAGCTTAACTAGCGGGGGGAACACCGGGGAGCTGTTTTTT. The gene calls are TRBV5-6 and TRBJ2-2, with 11 bases matching TRBD2. Germline CDR1 reads SGHDT; CDR2 reads YYEEEE. CDR3 length: 16 amino acids. V was clipped by 2 bases and J by 1 base; unmatched bases: 1.

CDR3 nucleotides: TGTGCCAGCAGCCAAGAGACTTTATCCAGGGGTTGGTCCTACGAGCAGTACTTC. Protein sequence: CASSQETLSRGWSYEQYF. The chain uses TRBV3-1 (or the pseudogene TRBV3-2) and TRBJ2-7; D is possibly TRBD1 (6 bases). Germline values: CDR1 LGHDT, CDR2 YNNKEL (reference sequence). V was clipped by 0 bases and J by 1 base, with 19 bases between them. The CDR3 spans 18 residues.

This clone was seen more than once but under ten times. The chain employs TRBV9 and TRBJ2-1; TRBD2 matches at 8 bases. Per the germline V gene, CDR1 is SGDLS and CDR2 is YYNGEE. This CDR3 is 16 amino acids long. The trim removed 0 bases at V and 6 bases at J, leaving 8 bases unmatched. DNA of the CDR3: TGTGCCAGCAGCGTAGTAGGTAGCGGGGCTTTCAATGAGCAGTTCTTC. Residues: CASSVVGSGAFNEQFF.

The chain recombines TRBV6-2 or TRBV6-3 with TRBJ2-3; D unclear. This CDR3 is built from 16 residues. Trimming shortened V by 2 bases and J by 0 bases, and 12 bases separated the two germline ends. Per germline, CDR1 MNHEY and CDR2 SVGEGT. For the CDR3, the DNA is TGTGCCAGCAGTTACCAGGTCGGTGTTAGCACAGATACGCAGTATTTT. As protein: CASSYQVGVSTDTQYF.

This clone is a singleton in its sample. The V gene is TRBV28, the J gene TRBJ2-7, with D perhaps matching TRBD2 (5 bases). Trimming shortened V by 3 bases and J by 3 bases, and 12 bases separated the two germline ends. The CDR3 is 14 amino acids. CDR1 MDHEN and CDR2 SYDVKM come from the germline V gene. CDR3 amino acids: CASSFSPGNYEQYF. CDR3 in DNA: TGTGCCAGCAGTTTTTCCCCGGGGAACTACGAGCAGTACTTC.

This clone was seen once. The CDR3 region has the DNA TGTGCCTGGAGTTTCTACGTCACAGATACGCAGTATTTT. This encodes CAWSFYVTDTQYF. The rearrangement links TRBV30 to TRBJ2-3; D gene uncertain. Trimming removed 2 bases from V and 2 bases from J, with 8 bases in between. The CDR3 is 13 amino acids. Germline V gene sequence: CDR1 GTSNPN, CDR2 SVGIG (reference sequence).

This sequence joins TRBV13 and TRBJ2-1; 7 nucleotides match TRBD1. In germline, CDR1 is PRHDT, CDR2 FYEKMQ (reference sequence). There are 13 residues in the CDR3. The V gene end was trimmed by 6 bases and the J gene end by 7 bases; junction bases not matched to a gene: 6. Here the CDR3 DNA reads TGTGCCAGCAGTACAGGGGCGCATAATGAGCAGTTCTTC. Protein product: CASSTGAHNEQFF.